The rows below give T cell receptor beta chains drawn from one sample of a study of Ad26.COV2.S vaccination and SARS-CoV-2 variants. Only in-frame clones appear in the TCRdb table, and some are missing; sequencing was by immunoSEQ multiplex PCR. Of around 380,000 clones in the sample, about nine tenths are singletons; the top ten hold 3.5%. Material: peripheral blood, obtained in a trial of Ad26.COV2.S vaccine versus placebo. Receptor source: a person between 18 and 59 years old who received the Ad26.COV2.S COVID-19 vaccine or a placebo. The CDR3 runs from the conserved cysteine through the conserved F or W. Fields, in order: CDR3 length, clone size, J gene, V gene, CDR3 protein. The size entry is marked missing in some rows and otherwise reads once, few, many or a size class.

CDR3 length: 12; clone size: .; J gene: TRBJ1-1; V gene: TRBV13; CDR3 protein: CASSLGVSKAFF
CDR3 length: 17; clone size: once; J gene: TRBJ2-4; V gene: TRBV25-1; CDR3 protein: CASSETWTGGTKNIQYF
CDR3 length: 15; clone size: .; J gene: TRBJ2-2; V gene: TRBV21-1; CDR3 protein: CASSKAHGQSGGLFF
CDR3 length: 13; clone size: .; J gene: TRBJ1-1; V gene: TRBV30; CDR3 protein: CACRQGSGTEAFF
CDR3 length: 16; clone size: few; J gene: TRBJ1-1; V gene: TRBV7-9; CDR3 protein: CASSLDRRPMNTEAFF
CDR3 length: 14; clone size: .; J gene: TRBJ1-1; V gene: TRBV5-4; CDR3 protein: CASSLAGGHTEAFF
CDR3 length: 16; clone size: .; J gene: TRBJ2-6; V gene: TRBV4-2; CDR3 protein: CASSQVQGPGANVLTF
CDR3 length: 15; clone size: few; J gene: TRBJ1-3; V gene: TRBV7-2; CDR3 protein: CASSLTGSSGNTIYF
CDR3 length: 14; clone size: .; J gene: TRBJ1-4; V gene: TRBV7-6; CDR3 protein: CASSRDRTNEKLFF
CDR3 length: 14; clone size: .; J gene: TRBJ1-2; V gene: TRBV7-9; CDR3 protein: CASSWTGDGDGYTF
CDR3 length: 14; clone size: .; J gene: TRBJ2-1; V gene: TRBV7-2; CDR3 protein: CASSLDTGTYEQFF
CDR3 length: 14; clone size: .; J gene: TRBJ2-1; V gene: TRBV19; CDR3 protein: CASGNRASYNEQFF
CDR3 length: 12; clone size: .; J gene: TRBJ1-4; V gene: TRBV12-3/TRBV12-4; CDR3 protein: CASSPSGLKLFF
CDR3 length: 13; clone size: .; J gene: TRBJ2-1; V gene: TRBV6-2/TRBV6-3; CDR3 protein: CASSYYQGVRQFF
CDR3 length: 14; clone size: .; J gene: TRBJ2-5; V gene: TRBV18; CDR3 protein: CASPGTPERETQYF
CDR3 length: 15; clone size: .; J gene: TRBJ1-5; V gene: TRBV18; CDR3 protein: CASSPGDFRVQPQHF
CDR3 length: 15; clone size: .; J gene: TRBJ1-4; V gene: TRBV3-1/TRBV3-2; CDR3 protein: CASSLRDRGHEKLFF
CDR3 length: 15; clone size: .; J gene: TRBJ2-3; V gene: TRBV4-1; CDR3 protein: CASLPGLGGSDTQYF
CDR3 length: 15; clone size: .; J gene: TRBJ1-2; V gene: TRBV5-4; CDR3 protein: CASSLPGDRDYGYTF
CDR3 length: 14; clone size: .; J gene: TRBJ2-7; V gene: TRBV7-8; CDR3 protein: CASSLARVSYEQYF
CDR3 length: 14; clone size: .; J gene: TRBJ1-5; V gene: TRBV6-2/TRBV6-3; CDR3 protein: CASSYAWGNQPQHF
CDR3 length: 11; clone size: .; J gene: TRBJ2-1; V gene: TRBV3-1/TRBV3-2; CDR3 protein: CASSLYDEQFF
CDR3 length: 17; clone size: .; J gene: TRBJ2-2; V gene: TRBV5-8; CDR3 protein: CASSGRDRVPNTGELFF
CDR3 length: 16; clone size: .; J gene: TRBJ1-1; V gene: TRBV10-2; CDR3 protein: CASSERDRGLNTEAFF
CDR3 length: 13; clone size: .; J gene: TRBJ1-1; V gene: TRBV24-1; CDR3 protein: CATKHRDTDEAFF
CDR3 length: 17; clone size: few; J gene: TRBJ1-3; V gene: TRBV6-6; CDR3 protein: CASSLRDRGTFGNTIYF
CDR3 length: 15; clone size: .; J gene: TRBJ2-7; V gene: TRBV10-3; CDR3 protein: CAISERQGAINEQYF
CDR3 length: 11; clone size: .; J gene: TRBJ1-2; V gene: TRBV18; CDR3 protein: CASSRDEGYTF
CDR3 length: 15; clone size: .; J gene: TRBJ1-4; V gene: TRBV19; CDR3 protein: CASSTGDRANEKLFF
CDR3 length: 16; clone size: once; J gene: TRBJ1-1; V gene: TRBV18; CDR3 protein: CASSPKEGAFSTEAFF
CDR3 length: 14; clone size: .; J gene: TRBJ1-2; V gene: TRBV5-1; CDR3 protein: CASGVQGNNGGYTF
CDR3 length: 14; clone size: .; J gene: TRBJ1-6; V gene: TRBV18; CDR3 protein: CASSPTGYNSPLHF
CDR3 length: 14; clone size: .; J gene: TRBJ1-1; V gene: TRBV18; CDR3 protein: CASSQGARGTEAFF
CDR3 length: 13; clone size: .; J gene: TRBJ1-1; V gene: TRBV30; CDR3 protein: CAWMGTGGTEAFF
CDR3 length: 14; clone size: .; J gene: TRBJ2-7; V gene: TRBV5-4; CDR3 protein: CASSQGTSTDEQYF
CDR3 length: 14; clone size: .; J gene: TRBJ2-5; V gene: TRBV9; CDR3 protein: CASSTGTAQETQYF
CDR3 length: 14; clone size: .; J gene: TRBJ1-2; V gene: TRBV6-5; CDR3 protein: CASSRRDRAGGYTF
CDR3 length: 13; clone size: .; J gene: TRBJ1-1; V gene: TRBV28; CDR3 protein: CASSIRGYTEAFF
CDR3 length: 13; clone size: few; J gene: TRBJ1-2; V gene: TRBV7-6; CDR3 protein: CASSLAGDGGYTF
CDR3 length: 12; clone size: .; J gene: TRBJ1-1; V gene: TRBV29-1; CDR3 protein: CSVRRGGTEAFF